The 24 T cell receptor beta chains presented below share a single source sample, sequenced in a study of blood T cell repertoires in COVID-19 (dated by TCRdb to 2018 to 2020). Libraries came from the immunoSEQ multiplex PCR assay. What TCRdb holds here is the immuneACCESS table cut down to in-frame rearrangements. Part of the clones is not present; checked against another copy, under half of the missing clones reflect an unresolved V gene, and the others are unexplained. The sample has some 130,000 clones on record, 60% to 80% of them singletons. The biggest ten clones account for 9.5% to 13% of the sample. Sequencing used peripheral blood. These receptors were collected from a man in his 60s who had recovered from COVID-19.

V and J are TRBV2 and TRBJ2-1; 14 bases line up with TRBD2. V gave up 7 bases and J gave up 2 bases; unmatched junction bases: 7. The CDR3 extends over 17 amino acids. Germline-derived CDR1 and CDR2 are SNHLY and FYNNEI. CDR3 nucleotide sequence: TGTGCCAGCAAGGGACTAGCGGGGGATTTTACCTACAATGAGCAGTTCTTC. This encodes CASKGLAGDFTYNEQFF.

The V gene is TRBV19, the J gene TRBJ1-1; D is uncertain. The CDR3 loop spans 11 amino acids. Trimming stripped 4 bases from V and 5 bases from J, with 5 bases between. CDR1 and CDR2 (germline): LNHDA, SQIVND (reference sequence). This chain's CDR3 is CASSRQTEAFF. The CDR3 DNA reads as TGTGCCAGTAGTAGGCAAACTGAAGCTTTCTTT.

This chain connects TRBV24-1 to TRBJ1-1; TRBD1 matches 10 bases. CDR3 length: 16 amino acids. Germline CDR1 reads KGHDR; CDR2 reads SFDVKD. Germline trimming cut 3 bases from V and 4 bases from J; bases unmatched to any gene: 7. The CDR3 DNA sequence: TGTGCCACCAGTGATCCGGGACAGGGGTTTTCCACTGAAGCTTTCTTT. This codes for CATSDPGQGFSTEAFF.

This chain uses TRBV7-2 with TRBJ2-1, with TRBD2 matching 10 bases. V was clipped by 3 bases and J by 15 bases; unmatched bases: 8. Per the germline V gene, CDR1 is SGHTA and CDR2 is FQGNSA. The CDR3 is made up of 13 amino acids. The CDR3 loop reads CASSLVAGGRRFF. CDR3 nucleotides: TGTGCCAGCAGCTTGGTAGCGGGAGGTAGGCGGTTCTTC.

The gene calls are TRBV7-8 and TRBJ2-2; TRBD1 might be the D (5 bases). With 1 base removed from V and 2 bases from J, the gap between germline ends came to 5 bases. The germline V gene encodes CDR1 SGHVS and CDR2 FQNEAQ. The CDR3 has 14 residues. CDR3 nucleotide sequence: TGTGCCAGCAGCTTAGGGGGCAACACCGGGGAGCTGTTTTTT. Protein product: CASSLGGNTGELFF.

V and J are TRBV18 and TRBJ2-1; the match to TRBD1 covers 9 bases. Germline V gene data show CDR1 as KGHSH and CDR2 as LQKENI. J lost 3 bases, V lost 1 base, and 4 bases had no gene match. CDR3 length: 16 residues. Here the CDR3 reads CASSPRDREYYNEQFF. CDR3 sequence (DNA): TGTGCCAGCTCACCACGGGACAGGGAGTACTACAATGAGCAGTTCTTC.

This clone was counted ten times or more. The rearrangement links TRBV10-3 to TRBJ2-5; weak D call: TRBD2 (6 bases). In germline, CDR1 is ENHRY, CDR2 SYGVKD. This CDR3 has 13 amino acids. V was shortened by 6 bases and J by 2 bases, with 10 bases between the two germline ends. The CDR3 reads CAIRSGPQETQYF. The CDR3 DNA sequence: TGTGCCATCAGAAGCGGGCCTCAAGAGACCCAGTACTTC.

The CDR3 reads CAISPGVAGLFNEQFF. The CDR3 bases are TGTGCCATCAGCCCCGGGGTAGCGGGACTATTCAATGAGCAGTTCTTC. This chain joins TRBV10-3 and TRBJ2-1, with 8 bases fitting TRBD2. Germline assignment: CDR1 ENHRY and CDR2 SYGVKD. The CDR3 totals 16 residues. J lost 6 bases, V lost 6 bases, and 13 bases had no gene match.

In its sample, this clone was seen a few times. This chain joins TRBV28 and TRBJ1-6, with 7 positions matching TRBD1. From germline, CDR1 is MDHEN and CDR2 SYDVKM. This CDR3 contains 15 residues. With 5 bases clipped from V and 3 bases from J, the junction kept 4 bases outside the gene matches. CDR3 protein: CASSGGDSYNSPLHF. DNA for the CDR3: TGTGCCAGCAGTGGCGGGGACAGCTATAATTCACCCCTCCACTTT.

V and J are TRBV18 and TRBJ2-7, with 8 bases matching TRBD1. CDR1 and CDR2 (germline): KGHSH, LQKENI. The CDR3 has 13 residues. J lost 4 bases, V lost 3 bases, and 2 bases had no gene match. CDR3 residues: CASSPGQEYEQYF. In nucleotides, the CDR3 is TGTGCCAGCTCACCGGGACAGGAGTACGAGCAGTACTTC.

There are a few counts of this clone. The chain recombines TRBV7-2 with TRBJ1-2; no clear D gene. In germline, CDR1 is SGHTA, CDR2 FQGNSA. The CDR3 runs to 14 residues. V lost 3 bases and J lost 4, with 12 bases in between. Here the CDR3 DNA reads TGTGCCAGCAGCTTGAGTTTAAGTTCCTATGGCTACACCTTC. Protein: CASSLSLSSYGYTF.

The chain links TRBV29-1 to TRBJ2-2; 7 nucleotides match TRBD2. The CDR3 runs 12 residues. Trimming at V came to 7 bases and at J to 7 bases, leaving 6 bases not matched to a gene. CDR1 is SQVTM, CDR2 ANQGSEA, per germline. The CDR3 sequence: CSAVSSGGELFF. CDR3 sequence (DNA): TGCAGCGCCGTGTCTAGCGGCGGGGAGCTGTTTTTT.

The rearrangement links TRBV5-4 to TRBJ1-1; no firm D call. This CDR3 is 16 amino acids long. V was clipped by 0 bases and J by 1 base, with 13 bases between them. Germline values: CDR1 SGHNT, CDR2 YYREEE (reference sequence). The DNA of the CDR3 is TGTGCCAGCAGCTTGGAGGTGGGAGGCGGGAACACTGAAGCTTTCTTT. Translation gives CASSLEVGGGNTEAFF.

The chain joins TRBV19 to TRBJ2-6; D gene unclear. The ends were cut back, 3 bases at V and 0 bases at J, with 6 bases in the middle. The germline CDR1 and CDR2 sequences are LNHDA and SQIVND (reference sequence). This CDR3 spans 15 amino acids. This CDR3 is CASSIPSSGANVLTF. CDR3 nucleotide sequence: TGTGCCAGTAGTATTCCCAGCTCTGGGGCCAACGTCCTGACTTTC.

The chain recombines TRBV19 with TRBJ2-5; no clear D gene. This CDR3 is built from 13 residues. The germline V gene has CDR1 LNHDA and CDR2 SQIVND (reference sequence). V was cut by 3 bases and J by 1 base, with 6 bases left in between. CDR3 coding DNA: TGTGCCAGTAGTATTTCCAGCCAAGAGACCCAGTACTTC. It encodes CASSISSQETQYF.

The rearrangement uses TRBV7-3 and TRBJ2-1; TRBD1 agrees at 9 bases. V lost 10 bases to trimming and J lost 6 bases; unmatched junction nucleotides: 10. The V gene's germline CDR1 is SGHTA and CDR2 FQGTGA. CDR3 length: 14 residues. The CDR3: CATSPGQGPNEQFF. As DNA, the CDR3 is TGTGCCACCTCCCCGGGACAGGGCCCCAATGAGCAGTTCTTC.

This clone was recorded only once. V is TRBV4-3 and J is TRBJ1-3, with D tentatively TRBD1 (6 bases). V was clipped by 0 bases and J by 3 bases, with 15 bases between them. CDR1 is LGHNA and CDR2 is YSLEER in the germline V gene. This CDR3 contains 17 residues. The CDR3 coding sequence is TGCGCCAGCAGCCAAGATCCCGGGGGGCTCGTTGGAAACACCATATATTTT. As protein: CASSQDPGGLVGNTIYF.

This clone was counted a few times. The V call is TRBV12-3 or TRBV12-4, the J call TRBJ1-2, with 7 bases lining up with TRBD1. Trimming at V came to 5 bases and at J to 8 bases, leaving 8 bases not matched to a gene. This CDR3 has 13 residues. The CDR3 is CASSTRQGRGYTF. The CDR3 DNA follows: TGTGCCAGCAGTACACGACAGGGTAGGGGCTACACCTTC.

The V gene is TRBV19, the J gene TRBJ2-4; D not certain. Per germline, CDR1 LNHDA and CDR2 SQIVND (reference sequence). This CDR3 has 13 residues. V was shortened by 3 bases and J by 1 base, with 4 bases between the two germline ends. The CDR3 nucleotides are TGTGCCAGTAGTATCGGGGCCAAAAACATTCAGTACTTC. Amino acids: CASSIGAKNIQYF.

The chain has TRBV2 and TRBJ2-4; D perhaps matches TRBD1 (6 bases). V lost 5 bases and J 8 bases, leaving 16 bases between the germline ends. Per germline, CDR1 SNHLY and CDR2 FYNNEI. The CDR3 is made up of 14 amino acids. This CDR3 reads CASSPGVQQDIQYF. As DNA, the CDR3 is TGTGCCAGCAGTCCAGGGGTCCAGCAGGACATTCAGTACTTC.

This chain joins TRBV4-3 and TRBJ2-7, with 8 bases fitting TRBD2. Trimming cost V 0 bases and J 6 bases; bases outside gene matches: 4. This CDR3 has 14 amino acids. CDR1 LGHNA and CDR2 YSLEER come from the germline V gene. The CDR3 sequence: CASSQEHRGGEQYF. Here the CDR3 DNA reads TGCGCCAGCAGCCAAGAGCATCGGGGGGGCGAGCAGTACTTC.

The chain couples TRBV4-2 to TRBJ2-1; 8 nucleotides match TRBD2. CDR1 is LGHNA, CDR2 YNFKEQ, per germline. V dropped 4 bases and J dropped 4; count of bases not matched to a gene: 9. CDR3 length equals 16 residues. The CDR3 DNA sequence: TGTGCCAGCAGCCTTACTACCGGGAGGGGATACAATGAGCAGTTCTTC. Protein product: CASSLTTGRGYNEQFF.

CDR3 DNA sequence: TGCGCCAGCGCGGGACAGGGGAACACTGAAGCTTTCTTT. This encodes CASAGQGNTEAFF. The gene calls are TRBV5-1 and TRBJ1-1; 9 nucleotides line up with TRBD1. The CDR3 totals 13 residues. Per the germline V gene, CDR1 is SGHRS and CDR2 is YFSETQ. V gave up 7 bases and J gave up 1 base; unmatched junction bases: 2. The full variable domain, its missing parts supplied by reference TRBV5-1 and TRBJ1-1, is KAGVTQTPRYLIKTRGQQVTLSCSPISGHRSVSWYQQTPGQGLQFLFEYFSETQRNKGNFPGRFSGRQFSNSRSEMNVSTLELGDSALYLCASAGQGNTEAFFGQGTRLTVV.

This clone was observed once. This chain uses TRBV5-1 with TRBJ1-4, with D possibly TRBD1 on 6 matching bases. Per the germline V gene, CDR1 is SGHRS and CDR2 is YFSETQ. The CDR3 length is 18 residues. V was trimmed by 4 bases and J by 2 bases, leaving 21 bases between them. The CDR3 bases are TGCGCCAGCAGCCCGGGGTCCCCTAGGGGGACGACTAATGAAAAACTGTTTTTT. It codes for CASSPGSPRGTTNEKLFF.